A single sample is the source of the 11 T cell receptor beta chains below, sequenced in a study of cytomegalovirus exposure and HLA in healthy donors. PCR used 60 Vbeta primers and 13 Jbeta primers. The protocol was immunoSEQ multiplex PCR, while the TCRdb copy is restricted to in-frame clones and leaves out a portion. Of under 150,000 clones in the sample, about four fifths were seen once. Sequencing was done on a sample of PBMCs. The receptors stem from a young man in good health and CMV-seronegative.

The CDR3 coding sequence is TGCGCCAGCAGCCAGTCCGGAGCGGGTCGGAATAATTCACCCCTCCACTTT. Its translation is CASSQSGAGRNNSPLHF. The rearrangement joins TRBV4-3 to TRBJ1-6; D remains ambiguous. CDR3 size: 17 residues. Trimming left V 3 bases short and J 5 bases short, with 17 bases between. CDR1 is LGHNA and CDR2 is YSLEER in the germline V gene.

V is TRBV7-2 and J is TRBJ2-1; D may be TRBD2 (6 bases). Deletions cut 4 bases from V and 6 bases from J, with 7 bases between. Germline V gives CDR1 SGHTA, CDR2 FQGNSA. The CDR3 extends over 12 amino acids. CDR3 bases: TGTGCCAGCAGCTCGGGACTCAATGAGCAGTTCTTC. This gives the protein CASSSGLNEQFF.

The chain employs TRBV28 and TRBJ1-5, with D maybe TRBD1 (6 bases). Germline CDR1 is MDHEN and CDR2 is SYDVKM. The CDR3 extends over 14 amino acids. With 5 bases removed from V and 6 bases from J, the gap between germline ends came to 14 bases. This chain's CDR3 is CASSRGGTGQPQHF. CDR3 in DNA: TGTGCCAGCAGTAGAGGGGGAACAGGTCAGCCCCAGCATTTT.

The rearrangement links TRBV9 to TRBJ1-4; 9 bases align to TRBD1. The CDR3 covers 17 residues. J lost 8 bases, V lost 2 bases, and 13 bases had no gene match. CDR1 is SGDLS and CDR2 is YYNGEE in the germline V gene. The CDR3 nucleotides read TGTGCCAGCAGCGTCGGGACAGGGTATTCCGGGACCGAAAAACTGTTTTTT. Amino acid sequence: CASSVGTGYSGTEKLFF.

CDR3 sequence: CASSLAGLTDTQYF. CDR3 in DNA: TGTGCCAGCAGCTTAGCGGGACTCACAGATACGCAGTATTTT. This chain connects TRBV11-2 to TRBJ2-3, with D possibly TRBD2 on 6 matching bases. The CDR3 runs 14 residues. V lost 1 base to trimming and J lost 2 bases, with 7 bases between them. Germline CDR1 and CDR2: SGHAT and FQNNGV.

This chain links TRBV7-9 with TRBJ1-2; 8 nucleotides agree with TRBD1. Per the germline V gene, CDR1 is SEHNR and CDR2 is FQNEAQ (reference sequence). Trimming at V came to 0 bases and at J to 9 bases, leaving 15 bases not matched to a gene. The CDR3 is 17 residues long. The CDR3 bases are TGTGCCAGCAGCTTAGCTGGGGGGAAGACAGGGGCTATGAGCTACACCTTC. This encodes CASSLAGGKTGAMSYTF.

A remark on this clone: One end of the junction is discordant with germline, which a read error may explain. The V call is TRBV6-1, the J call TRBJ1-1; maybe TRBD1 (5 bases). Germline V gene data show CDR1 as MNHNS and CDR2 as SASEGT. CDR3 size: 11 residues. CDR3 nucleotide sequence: TGTGCCAGCAGTGTGGTCAGGGTACAACTCTTT. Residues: CASSVVRVQLF.

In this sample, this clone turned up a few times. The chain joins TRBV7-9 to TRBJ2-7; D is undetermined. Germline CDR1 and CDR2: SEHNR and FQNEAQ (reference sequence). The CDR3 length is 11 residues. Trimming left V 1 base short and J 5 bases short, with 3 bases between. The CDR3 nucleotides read TGTGCCAGCAGCTTAGGCGACGAGCAGTACTTC. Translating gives CASSLGDEQYF.

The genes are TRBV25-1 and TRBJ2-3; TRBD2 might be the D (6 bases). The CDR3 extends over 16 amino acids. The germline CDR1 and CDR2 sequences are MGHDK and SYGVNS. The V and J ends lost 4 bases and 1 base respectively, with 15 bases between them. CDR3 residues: CASSGARDSRTDTQYF. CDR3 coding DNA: TGTGCCAGCAGTGGGGCACGGGACTCCCGCACAGATACGCAGTATTTT.

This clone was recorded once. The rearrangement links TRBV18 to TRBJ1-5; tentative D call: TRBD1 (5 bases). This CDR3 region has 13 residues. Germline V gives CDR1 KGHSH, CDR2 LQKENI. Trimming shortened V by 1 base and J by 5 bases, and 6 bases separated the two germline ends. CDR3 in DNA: TGTGCCAGCTCACCACTCAGGGATCAGCCCCAGCATTTT. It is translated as CASSPLRDQPQHF. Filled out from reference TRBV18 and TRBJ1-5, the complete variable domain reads NAGVMQNPRHLVRRRGQEARLRCSPMKGHSHVYWYRQLPEEGLKFMVYLQKENIIDESGMPKERFSAEFPKEGPSILRIQQVVRGDSAAYFCASSPLRDQPQHFGDGTRLSIL.

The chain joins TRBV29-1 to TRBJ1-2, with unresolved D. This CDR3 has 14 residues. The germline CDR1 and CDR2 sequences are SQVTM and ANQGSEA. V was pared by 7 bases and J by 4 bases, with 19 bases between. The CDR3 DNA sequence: TGCAGCGGGGTCCTTCCCGGATCTAGCTATGGCTACACCTTC. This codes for CSGVLPGSSYGYTF.